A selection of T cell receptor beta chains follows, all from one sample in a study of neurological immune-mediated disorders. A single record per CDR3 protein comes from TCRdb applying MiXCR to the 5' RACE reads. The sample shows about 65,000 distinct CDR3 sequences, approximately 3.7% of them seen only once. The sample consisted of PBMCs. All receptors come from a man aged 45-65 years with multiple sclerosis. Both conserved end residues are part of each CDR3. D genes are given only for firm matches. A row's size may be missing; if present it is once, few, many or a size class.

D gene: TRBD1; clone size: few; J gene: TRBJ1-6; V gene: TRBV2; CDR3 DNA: TGTGCCAGCAGTGTGGGACAGCGGCATTCACCCCTCCACTTT; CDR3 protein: CASSVGQRHSPLHF
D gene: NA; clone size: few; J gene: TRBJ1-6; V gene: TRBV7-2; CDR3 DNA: TGTGCCAGCAGCGGTCTGGGGGGGGGATATAATTCACCCCTCAACTTT; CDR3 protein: CASSGLGGGYNSPLNF
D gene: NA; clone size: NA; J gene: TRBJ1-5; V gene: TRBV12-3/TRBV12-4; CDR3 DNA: TGTGCCAGCAGACAGACCCAGGGGAACAATCAGCCCCAGCATTTT; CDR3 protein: CASRQTQGNNQPQHF
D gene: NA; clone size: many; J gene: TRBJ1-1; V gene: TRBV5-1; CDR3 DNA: TGCGCCAGCAGCTCTACAGGCATGAACACTGAAGCTTTCTTT; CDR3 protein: CASSSTGMNTEAFF
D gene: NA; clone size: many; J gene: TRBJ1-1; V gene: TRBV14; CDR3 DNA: TGTGCCAGCAGCCAAGGAATGAACACTGAAGCTTTCTTT; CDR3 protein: CASSQGMNTEAFF
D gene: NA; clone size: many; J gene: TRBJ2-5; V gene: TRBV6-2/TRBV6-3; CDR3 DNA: TGTGCCAGCAGTTCATCAGGGCCCGCCTTGGAAGAGACCCAGTACTTC; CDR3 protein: CASSSSGPALEETQYF
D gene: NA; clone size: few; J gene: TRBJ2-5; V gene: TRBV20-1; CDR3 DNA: TGCAGTGCTAGAAATATCGCGGGGACCCAGTACTTC; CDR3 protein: CSARNIAGTQYF
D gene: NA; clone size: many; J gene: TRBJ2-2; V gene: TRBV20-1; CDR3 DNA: TGCAGTGCTAGAGATCCAGGGTCCGGGGAGCTGTTTTTT; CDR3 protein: CSARDPGSGELFF
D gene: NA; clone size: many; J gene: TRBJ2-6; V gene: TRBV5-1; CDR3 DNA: TGCGCCAGCAGCTTGGCGGGGGCTGGGGCCAACGTCCTGACTTTC; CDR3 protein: CASSLAGAGANVLTF
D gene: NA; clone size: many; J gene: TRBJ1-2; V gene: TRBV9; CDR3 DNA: TGTGCCAGCAGCGTCGGAAGGGCGGGCTATGGCTACACCTTC; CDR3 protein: CASSVGRAGYGYTF
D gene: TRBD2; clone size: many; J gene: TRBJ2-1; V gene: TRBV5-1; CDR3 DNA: TGCGCCAGCAGCCCCTCGGGGGGGGCTAACTACAATGAGCAGTTCTTC; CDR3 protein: CASSPSGGANYNEQFF
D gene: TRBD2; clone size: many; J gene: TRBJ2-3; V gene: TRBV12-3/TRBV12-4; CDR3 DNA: TGTGCCAGCAGCCCCTGGGACCTAGCGGGGGGGACCACAGATACGCAGTATTTT; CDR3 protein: CASSPWDLAGGTTDTQYF
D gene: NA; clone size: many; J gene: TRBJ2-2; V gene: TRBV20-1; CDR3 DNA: TGCAGTGCAATCTTCACGGGTCGATCCGGGGAGCTGTTTTTT; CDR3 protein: CSAIFTGRSGELFF
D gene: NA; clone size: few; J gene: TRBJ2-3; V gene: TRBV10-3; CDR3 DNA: TGTGCCATCAGTGAGTCTGCACCCGGAGATACGCAGTATTTT; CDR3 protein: CAISESAPGDTQYF
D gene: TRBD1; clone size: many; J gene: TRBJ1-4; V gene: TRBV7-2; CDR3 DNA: TGTGCCAGCAGCTATAACAGGGGGAATGAAAAACTGTTTTTT; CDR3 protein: CASSYNRGNEKLFF
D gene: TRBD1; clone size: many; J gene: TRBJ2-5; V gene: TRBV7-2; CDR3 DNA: TGTGCCAGCAGCCACGGACAGGGCGTAACGGAGACCCAGTACTTC; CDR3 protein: CASSHGQGVTETQYF
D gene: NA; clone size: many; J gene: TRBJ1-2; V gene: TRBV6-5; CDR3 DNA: TGTGCCAGCAGTTACTCGAGTGGGGATTACTATGGCTACACCTTC; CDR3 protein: CASSYSSGDYYGYTF
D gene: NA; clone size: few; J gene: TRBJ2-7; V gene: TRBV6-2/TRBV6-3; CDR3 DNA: TGTGCCAGCAGTTCTGCAGGGTTTCCCGTCTACGAGCAGTACTTC; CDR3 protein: CASSSAGFPVYEQYF
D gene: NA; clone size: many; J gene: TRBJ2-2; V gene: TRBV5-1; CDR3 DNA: TGCGCCAGCGGGAGAAGGGGAGCCGGGGAGCTGTTTTTT; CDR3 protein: CASGRRGAGELFF
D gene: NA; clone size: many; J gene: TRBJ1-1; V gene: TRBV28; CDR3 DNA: TGTGCCAGCAGTTTTGAGGGGTTCGGCACTGAAGCTTTCTTT; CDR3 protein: CASSFEGFGTEAFF
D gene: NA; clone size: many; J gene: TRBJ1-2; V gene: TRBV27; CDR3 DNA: TGTGCCAGCAGTCCCCTCGACAGTAACTATGGCTACACCTTC; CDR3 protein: CASSPLDSNYGYTF
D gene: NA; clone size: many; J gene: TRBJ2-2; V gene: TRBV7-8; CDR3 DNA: TGTGCCAGCAGCTTAGCACAGCTTAACACCGGGGAGCTGTTTTTT; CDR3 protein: CASSLAQLNTGELFF
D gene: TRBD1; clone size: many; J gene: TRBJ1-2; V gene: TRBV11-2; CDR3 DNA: TGTGCCAGCAGCTTACTTCCCTGGACAGGGGGCGGTGGCTACACCTTC; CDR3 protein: CASSLLPWTGGGGYTF
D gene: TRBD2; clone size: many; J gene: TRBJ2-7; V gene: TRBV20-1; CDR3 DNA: TGCAGTGCTAAAGATCTAGCGGGGGGATTCTACGAGCAGTACTTC; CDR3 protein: CSAKDLAGGFYEQYF
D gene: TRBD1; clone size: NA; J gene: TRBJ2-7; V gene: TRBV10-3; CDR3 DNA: TGTGCCATCAGGGGGGACAGGGGGTCCTACGAGCAGTACTTC; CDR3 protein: CAIRGDRGSYEQYF
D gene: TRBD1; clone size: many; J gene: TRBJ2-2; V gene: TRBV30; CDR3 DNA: TGTGCCTGGACGGGACAGCTCACCGGGGAGCTGTTTTTT; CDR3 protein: CAWTGQLTGELFF
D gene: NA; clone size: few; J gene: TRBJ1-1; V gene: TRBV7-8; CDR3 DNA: TGTGCCAGCAGCGGAAGTAACACTGAAGCTTTCTTT; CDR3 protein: CASSGSNTEAFF
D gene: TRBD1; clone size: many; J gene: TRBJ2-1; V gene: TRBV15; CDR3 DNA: TGTGCCACCAGCAGGCGACAGGGTTACAATGAGCAGTTCTTC; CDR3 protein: CATSRRQGYNEQFF
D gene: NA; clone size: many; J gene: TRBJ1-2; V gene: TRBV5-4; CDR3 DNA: TGTGCCAGCAGCTTCGACGGCCCTGGTGACTATGGCTACACCTTC; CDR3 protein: CASSFDGPGDYGYTF
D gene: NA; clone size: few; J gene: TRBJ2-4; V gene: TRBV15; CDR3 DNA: TGTGCCACCAGCAGAGCCCCCATGGTGGGGGACGACATTCAGTACTTC; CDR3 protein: CATSRAPMVGDDIQYF
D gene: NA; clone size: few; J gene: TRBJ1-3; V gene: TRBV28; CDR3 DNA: TGTGCCAGCAGTTTATTCCGGGGAAACTCTGGAAAAACCATATATTTT; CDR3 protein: CASSLFRGNSGKTIYF
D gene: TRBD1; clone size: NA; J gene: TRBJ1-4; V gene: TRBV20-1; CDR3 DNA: TGCAGTGCCCCATCCGACAGGGAGGTGGAAAAACTGTTTTTT; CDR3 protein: CSAPSDREVEKLFF
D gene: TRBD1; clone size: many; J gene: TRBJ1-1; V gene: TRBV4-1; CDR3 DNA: TGCGCCAGCAGCCAAGTTCCCCGGGACAGGGGGTTCAAGGGCACTGAAGCTTTCTTT; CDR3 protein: CASSQVPRDRGFKGTEAFF
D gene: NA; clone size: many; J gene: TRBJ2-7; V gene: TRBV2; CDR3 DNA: TGTGCCAGCAGTGACGTCGGGTCATGGAGCTCCTACGAGCAGTACTTC; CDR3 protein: CASSDVGSWSSYEQYF
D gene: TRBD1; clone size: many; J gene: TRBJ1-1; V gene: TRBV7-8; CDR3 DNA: TGTGCCAGCAGCTTAGTGGACAGGGCGAACACTGAAGCTTTCTTT; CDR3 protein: CASSLVDRANTEAFF
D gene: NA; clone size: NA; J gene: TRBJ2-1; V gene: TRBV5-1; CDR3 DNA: TGCGCCAGCAGCTTGGAAGGGACGGCCGACAATGAGCAGTTCTTC; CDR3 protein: CASSLEGTADNEQFF
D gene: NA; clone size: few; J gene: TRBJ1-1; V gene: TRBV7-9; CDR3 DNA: TGTGCCAGCAGCTCCTATGGGTGGCAGATGAACACTGAAGCTTTCTTT; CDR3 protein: CASSSYGWQMNTEAFF
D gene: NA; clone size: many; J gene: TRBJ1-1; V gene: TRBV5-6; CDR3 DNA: TGTGCCAGCGGTAGTGAGGGGAACACTGAAGCTTTCTTT; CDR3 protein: CASGSEGNTEAFF
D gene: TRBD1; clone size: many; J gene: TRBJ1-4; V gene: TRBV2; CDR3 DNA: TGTGCCAGCAGTGAAACAGGGGGCGCTTATGAAAAACTGTTTTTT; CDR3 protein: CASSETGGAYEKLFF
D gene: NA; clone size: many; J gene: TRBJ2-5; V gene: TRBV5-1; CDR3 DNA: TGCGCCAGCAGCTTGGCCGTTGGAGGAGGTTCGGGAGAGACCCAGTACTTC; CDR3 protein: CASSLAVGGGSGETQYF
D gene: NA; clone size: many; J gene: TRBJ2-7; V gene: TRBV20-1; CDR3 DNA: TGCAGTGCTAGGGACCCCCAGGGGGGCTACGAGCAGTACTTC; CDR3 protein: CSARDPQGGYEQYF
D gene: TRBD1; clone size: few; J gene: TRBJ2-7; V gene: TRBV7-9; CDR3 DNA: TGTGCCAGCAGCTTCGACAGGGGCGAGCAGTACTTC; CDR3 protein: CASSFDRGEQYF
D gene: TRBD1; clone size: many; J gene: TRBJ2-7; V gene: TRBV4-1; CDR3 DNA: TGCGCCAGCAGCCACCCCGGGACAGAGAACTACGAGCAGTACTTC; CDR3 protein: CASSHPGTENYEQYF
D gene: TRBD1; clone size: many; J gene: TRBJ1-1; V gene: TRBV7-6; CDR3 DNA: TGTGCCAGCAGCCGACGACAGGGCCTCCAAGGGAACACTGAAGCTTTCTTT; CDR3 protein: CASSRRQGLQGNTEAFF
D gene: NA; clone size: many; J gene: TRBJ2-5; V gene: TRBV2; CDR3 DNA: TGTGCCAGCAGTGAACCGTTTGTGGAGACCCAGTACTTC; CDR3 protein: CASSEPFVETQYF
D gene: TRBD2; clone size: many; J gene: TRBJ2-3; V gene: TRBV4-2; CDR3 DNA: TGTGCCAGCCGCCCAGAGGGGACTAGGGGTATCGATACGCAGTATTTT; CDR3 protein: CASRPEGTRGIDTQYF
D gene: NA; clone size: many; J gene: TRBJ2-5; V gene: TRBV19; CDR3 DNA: TGTGCCAGTAGTATAGTGGGACACCGCCAAGAGACCCAGTACTTC; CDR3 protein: CASSIVGHRQETQYF
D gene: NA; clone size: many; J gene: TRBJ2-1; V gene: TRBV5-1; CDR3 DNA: TGCGCCAGCAGCTTTGAATGGAGGCCCGCTCCCGTAAGCTCCTACAATGAGCAGTTCTTC; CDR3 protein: CASSFEWRPAPVSSYNEQFF
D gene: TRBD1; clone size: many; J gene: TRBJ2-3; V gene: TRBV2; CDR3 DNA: TGTGCCAGCAGTACAGGGGGCGCAGATACGCAGTATTTT; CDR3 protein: CASSTGGADTQYF
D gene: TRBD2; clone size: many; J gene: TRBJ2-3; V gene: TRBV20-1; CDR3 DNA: TGCATCCCGAGGGGCCGGGGGGGGTCAGATACGCAGTATTTT; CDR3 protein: CIPRGRGGSDTQYF
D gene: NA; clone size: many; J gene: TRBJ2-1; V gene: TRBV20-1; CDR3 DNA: TGCAGTGCTAGAGCGCAACTAGCAGCCTACAATGAGCAGTTCTTC; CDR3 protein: CSARAQLAAYNEQFF
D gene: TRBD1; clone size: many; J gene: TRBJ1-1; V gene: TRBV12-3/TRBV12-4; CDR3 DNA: TGTGCCAGCAGTATTAGTGGGACAGACACTGAAGCTTTCTTT; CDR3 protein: CASSISGTDTEAFF
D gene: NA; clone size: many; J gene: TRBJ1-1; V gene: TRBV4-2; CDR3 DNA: TGTGCCAGCAGCCCCACCGGGACGGTGAACACTGAAGCTTTCTTT; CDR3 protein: CASSPTGTVNTEAFF
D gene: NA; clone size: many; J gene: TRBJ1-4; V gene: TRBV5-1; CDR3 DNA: TGCGCCAGCAGCTTGGAGTGGGCTGAAAAACTGTTTTTT; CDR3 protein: CASSLEWAEKLFF
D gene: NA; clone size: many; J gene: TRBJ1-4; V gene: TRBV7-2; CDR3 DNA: TGTGCCAGCAGCTTAGCATCAGGGCTGGATGAAAAACTGTTTTTT; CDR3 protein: CASSLASGLDEKLFF
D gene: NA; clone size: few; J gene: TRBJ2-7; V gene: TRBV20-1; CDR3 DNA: TGCAGTGCTACCGGGACCTCAGGGACCTACGAGCAGTACTTC; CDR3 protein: CSATGTSGTYEQYF
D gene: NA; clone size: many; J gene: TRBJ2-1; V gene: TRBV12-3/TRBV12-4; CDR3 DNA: TGTGCCAGCAGTCTCACTTCCTACAATGAGCAGTTCTTC; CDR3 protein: CASSLTSYNEQFF
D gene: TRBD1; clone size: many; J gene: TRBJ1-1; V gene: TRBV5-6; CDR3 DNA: TGTGCCAGCAGCTTGGTGGGTAGGACAGGCCCCTTCTGGAACACTGAAGCTTTCTTT; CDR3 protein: CASSLVGRTGPFWNTEAFF
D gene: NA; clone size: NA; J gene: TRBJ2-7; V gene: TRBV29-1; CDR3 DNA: TGCAGCGTTGAAGGGACAGACACCTACGAGCAGTACTTC; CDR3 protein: CSVEGTDTYEQYF